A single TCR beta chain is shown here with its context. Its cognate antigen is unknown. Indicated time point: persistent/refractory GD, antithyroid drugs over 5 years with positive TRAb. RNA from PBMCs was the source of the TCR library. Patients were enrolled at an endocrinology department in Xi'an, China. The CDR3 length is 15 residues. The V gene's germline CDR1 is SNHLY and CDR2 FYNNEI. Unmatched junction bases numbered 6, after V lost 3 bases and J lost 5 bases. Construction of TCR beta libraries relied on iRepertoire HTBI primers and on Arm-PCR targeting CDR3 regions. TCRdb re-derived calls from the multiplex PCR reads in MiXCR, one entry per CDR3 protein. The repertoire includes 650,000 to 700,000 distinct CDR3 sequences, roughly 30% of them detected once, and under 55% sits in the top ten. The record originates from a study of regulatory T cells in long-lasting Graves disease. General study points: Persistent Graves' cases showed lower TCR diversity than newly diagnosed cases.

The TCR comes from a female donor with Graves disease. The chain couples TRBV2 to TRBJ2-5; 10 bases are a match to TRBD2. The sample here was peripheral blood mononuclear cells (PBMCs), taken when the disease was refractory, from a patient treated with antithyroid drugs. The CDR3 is CASSDILAGLETQYF. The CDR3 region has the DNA TGTGCCAGCAGTGATATACTAGCGGGATTGGAGACCCAGTACTTC.